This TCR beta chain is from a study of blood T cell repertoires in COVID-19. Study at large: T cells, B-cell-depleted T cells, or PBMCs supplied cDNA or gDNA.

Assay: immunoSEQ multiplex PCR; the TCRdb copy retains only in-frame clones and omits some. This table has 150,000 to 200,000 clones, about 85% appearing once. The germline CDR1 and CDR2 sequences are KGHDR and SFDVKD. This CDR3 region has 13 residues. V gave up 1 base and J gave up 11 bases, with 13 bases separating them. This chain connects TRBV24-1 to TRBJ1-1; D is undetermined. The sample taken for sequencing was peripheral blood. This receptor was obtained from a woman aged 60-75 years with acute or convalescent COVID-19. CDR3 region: CATSDFNGREAFF. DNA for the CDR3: TGTGCCACCAGTGATTTTAACGGGAGGGAGGCTTTCTTT.